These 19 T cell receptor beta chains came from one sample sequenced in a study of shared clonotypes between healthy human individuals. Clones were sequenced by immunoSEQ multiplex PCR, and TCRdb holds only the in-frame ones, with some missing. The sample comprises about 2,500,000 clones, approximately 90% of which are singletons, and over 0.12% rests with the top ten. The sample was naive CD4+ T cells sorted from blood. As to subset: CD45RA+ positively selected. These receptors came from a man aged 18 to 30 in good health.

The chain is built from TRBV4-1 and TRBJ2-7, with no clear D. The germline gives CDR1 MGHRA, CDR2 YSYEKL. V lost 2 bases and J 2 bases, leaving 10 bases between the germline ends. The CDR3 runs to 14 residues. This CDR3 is CASSQSPPTYEQYF. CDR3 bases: TGCGCCAGCAGCCAAAGCCCTCCCACCTACGAGCAGTACTTC.

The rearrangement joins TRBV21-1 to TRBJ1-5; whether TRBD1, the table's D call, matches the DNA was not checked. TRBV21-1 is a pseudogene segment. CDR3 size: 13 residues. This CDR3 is CASHKSTDQPQHF. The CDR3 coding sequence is TGTGCCAGCCACAAATCCACCGATCAGCCCCAGCATTTT.

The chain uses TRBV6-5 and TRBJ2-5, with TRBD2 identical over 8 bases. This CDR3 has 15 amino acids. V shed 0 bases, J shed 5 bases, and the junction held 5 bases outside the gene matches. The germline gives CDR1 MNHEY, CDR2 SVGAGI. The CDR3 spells CASSYSSGASETQYF. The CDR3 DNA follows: TGTGCCAGCAGTTACTCTAGCGGGGCCTCGGAGACCCAGTACTTC.

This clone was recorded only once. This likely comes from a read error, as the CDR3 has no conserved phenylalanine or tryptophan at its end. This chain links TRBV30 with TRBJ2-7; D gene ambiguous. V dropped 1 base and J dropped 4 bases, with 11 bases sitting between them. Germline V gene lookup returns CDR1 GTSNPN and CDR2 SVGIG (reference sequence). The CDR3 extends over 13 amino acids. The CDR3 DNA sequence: TGTGCCTGGAGTGGGCTAGTAGAATACGAGCAGTACCTC. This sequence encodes CAWSGLVEYEQYL.

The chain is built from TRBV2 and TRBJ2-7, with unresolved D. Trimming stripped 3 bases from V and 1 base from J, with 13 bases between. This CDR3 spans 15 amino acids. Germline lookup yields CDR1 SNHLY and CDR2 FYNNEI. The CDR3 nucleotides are TGTGCCAGCAGTGATAGAGGTGGGGTATCCTACGAGCAGTACTTC. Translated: CASSDRGGVSYEQYF.

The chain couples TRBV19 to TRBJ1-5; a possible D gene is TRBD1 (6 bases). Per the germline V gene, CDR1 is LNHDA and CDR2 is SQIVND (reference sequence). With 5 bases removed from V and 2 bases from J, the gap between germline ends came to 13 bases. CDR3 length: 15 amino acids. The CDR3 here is CASSYGGLGNQPQHF. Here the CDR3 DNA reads TGTGCCAGTAGTTACGGGGGGCTCGGCAATCAGCCCCAGCATTTT.

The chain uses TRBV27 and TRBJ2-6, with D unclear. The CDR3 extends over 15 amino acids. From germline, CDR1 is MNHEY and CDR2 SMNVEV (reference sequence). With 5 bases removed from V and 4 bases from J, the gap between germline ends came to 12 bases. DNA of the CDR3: TGTGCCAGCAGTGCGACCCGAGGAGGGGCCAACGTCCTGACTTTC. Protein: CASSATRGGANVLTF. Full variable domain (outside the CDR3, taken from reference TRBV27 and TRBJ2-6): EAQVTQNPRYLITVTGKKLTVTCSQNMNHEYMSWYRQDPGLGLRQIYYSMNVEVTDKGDVPEGYKVSRKEKRNFPLILESPSPNQTSLYFCASSATRGGANVLTFGAGSRLTVL.

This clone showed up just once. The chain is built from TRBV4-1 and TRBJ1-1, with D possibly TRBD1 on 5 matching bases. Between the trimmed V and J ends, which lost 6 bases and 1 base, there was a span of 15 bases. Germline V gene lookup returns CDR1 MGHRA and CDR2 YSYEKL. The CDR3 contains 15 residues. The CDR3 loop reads CASRKTGLQNTEAFF. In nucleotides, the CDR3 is TGCGCCAGCAGAAAAACGGGGCTGCAGAACACTGAAGCTTTCTTT.

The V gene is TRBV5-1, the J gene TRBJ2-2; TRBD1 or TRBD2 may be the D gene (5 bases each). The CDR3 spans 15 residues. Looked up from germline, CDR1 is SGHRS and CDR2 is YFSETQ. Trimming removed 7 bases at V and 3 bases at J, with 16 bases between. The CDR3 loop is CASGPGREYTGELFF. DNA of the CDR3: TGCGCCAGCGGGCCCGGCAGGGAGTACACCGGGGAGCTGTTTTTT. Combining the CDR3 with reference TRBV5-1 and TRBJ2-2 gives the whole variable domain KAGVTQTPRYLIKTRGQQVTLSCSPISGHRSVSWYQQTPGQGLQFLFEYFSETQRNKGNFPGRFSGRQFSNSRSEMNVSTLELGDSALYLCASGPGREYTGELFFGEGSRLTVL.

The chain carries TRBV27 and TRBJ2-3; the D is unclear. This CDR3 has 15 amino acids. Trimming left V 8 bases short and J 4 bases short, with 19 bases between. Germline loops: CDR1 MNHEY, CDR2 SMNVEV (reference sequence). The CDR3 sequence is CASALQEYRADTQYF. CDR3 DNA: TGTGCCAGCGCCCTTCAGGAGTATCGCGCAGATACGCAGTATTTT.

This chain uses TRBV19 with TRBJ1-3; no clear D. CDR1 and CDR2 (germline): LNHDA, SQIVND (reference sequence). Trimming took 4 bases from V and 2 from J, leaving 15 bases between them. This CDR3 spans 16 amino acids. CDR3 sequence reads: CASSTPPRGTGNTIYF. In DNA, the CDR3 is TGTGCCAGTAGTACACCACCGCGGGGAACTGGAAACACCATATATTTT.

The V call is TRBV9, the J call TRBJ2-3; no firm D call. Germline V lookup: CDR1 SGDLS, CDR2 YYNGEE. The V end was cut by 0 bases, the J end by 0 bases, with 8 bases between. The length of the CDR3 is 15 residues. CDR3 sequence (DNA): TGTGCCAGCAGCGTAGCGGACGGGAGCACAGATACGCAGTATTTT. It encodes CASSVADGSTDTQYF.

The CDR3 here is CASSPTGWGYSPLHF. In DNA, the CDR3 is TGTGCCAGCTCCCCGACAGGGTGGGGTTATTCACCCCTCCACTTT. The chain is built from TRBV18 and TRBJ1-6, with 7 bases fitting TRBD1. The J segment lost 8 bases and the V segment lost 6 bases, leaving 10 bases of the junction unmatched. The CDR3 consists of 15 residues. Germline V gene sequence: CDR1 KGHSH, CDR2 LQKENI.

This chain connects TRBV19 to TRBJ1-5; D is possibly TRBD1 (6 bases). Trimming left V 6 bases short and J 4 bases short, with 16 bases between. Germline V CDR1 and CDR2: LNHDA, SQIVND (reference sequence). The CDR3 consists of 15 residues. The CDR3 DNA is TGTGCCAGTAGGCTAGGACAGATGGCTAATCAGCCCCAGCATTTT. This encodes CASRLGQMANQPQHF.

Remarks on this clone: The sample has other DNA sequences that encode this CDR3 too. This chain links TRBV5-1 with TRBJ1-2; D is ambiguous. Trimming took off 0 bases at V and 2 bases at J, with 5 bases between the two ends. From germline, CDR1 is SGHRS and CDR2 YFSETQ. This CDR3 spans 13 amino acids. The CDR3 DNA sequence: TGCGCCAGCAGCTTGGCCCAGAACTATGGCTACACCTTC. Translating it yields CASSLAQNYGYTF.

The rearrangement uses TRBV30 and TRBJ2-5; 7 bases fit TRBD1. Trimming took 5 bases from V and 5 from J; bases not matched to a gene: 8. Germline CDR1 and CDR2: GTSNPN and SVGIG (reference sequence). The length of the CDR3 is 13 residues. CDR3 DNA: TGTGCCTGGGGGAGAAGGGGGCCGGAGACCCAGTACTTC. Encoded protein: CAWGRRGPETQYF.

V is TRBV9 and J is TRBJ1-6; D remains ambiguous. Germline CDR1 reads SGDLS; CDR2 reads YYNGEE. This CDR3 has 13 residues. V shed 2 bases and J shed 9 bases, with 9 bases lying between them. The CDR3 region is CASSVQAGSPLHF. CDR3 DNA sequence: TGTGCCAGCAGCGTTCAAGCGGGTTCACCCCTCCACTTT.

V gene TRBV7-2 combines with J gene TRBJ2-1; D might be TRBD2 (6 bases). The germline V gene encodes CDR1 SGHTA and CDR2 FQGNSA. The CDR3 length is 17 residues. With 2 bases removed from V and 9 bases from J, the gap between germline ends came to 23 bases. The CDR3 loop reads CASSLRGPGVIKSEQFF. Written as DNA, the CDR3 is TGTGCCAGCAGCTTAAGAGGTCCGGGAGTAATAAAGAGTGAGCAGTTCTTC.

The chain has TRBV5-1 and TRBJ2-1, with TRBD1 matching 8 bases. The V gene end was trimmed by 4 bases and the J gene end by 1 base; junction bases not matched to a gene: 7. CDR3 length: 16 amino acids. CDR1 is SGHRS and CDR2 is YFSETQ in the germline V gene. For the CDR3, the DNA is TGCGCCAGCAGCGGACTGACAGGGGTATCCTACAATGAGCAGTTCTTC. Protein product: CASSGLTGVSYNEQFF.